This T cell receptor (beta chain) emerged from a study of graft-versus-host responses after intestinal transplantation. Study results and caveats: HvG clone declines early post-transplant were associated with peak circulating GvH levels.

For this clone: Its matching antigen is unknown.

With V trimmed by 4 bases and J by 1 base, 6 bases remained unmatched. The CDR3 is 15 residues long. Germline V gene sequence: CDR1 SEHNR, CDR2 FQNEAQ (reference sequence). Method: immunoSEQ multiplex PCR; TCRdb's copy keeps in-frame clones and lacks some. The data contain tens of thousands of clones, about 92% of them singletons. The receptor comes from a human donor who received an intestinal transplant. This specimen consisted of unstimulated CD8+ T cells sorted from spleen or lymph node cells, obtained before intestinal transplant. The genes are TRBV7-9 and TRBJ1-2; 7 bases match TRBD1. The CDR3 loop reads CASSSSTGDNYGYTF. In DNA form, the CDR3 reads TGTGCCAGCAGCTCTAGCACAGGGGATAACTATGGCTACACCTTC.